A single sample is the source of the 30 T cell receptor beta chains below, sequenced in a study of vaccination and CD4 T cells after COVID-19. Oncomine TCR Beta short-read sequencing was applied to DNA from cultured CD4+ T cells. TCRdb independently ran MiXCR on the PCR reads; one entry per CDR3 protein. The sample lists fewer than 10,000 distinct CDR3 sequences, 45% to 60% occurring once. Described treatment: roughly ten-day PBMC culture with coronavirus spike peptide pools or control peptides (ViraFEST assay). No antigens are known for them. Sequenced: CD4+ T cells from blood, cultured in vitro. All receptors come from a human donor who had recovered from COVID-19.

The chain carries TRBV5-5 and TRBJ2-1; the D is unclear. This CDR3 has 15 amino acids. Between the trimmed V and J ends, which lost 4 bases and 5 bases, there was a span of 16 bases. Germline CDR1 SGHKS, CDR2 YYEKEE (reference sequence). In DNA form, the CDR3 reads TGTGCCAGCAGCCCCGTAGGACGAAGAAACAATGAGCAGTTCTTC. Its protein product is CASSPVGRRNNEQFF.

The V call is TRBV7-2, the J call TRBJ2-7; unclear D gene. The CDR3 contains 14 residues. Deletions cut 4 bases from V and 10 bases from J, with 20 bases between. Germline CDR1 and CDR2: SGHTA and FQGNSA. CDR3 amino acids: CASSYEYLGPRQYF. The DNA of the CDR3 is TGTGCCAGCAGCTACGAATACCTCGGGCCTAGACAGTACTTC.

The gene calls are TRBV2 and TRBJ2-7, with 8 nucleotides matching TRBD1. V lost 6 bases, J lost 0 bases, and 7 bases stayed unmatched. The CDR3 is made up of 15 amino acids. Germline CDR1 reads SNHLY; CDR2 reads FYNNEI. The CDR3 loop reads CASRVGTGHSYEQYF. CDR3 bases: TGTGCCAGCAGAGTTGGGACAGGCCACTCCTACGAGCAGTACTTC.

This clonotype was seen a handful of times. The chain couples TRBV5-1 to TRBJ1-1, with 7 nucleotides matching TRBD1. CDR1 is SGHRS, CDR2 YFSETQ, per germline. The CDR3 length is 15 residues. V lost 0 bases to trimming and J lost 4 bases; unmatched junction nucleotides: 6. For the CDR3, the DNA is TGCGCCAGCAGCTTGGAGGAGGGGGCGCGCACTGAAGCTTTCTTT. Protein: CASSLEEGARTEAFF.

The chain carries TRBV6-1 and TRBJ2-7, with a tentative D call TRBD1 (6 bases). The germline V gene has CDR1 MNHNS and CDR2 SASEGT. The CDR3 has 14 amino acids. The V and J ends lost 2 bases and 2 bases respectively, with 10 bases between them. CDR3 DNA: TGTGCCAGCAGTGAAAAACAGGGCCCCTACGAGCAGTACTTC. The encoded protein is CASSEKQGPYEQYF.

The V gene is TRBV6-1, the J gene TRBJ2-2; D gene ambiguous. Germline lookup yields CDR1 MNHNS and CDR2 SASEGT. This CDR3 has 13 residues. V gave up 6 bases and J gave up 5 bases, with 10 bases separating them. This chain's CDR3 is CASSRVGTGELFF. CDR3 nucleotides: TGTGCCAGCAGCCGGGTAGGGACCGGGGAGCTGTTTTTT.

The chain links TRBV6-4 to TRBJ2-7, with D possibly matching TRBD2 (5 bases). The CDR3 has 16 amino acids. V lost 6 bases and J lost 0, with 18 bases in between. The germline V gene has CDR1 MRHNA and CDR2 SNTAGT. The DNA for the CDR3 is TGTGCCAGCAGCGGGGTAGCGCTCCTTTACTCCTACGAGCAGTACTTC. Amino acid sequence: CASSGVALLYSYEQYF.

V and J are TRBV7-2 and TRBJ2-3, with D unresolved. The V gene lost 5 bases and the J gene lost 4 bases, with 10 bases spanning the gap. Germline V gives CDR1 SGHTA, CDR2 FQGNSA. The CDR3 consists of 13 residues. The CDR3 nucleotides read TGTGCCAGCAGCCCGGGCAGCGCAGATACGCAGTATTTT. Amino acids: CASSPGSADTQYF.

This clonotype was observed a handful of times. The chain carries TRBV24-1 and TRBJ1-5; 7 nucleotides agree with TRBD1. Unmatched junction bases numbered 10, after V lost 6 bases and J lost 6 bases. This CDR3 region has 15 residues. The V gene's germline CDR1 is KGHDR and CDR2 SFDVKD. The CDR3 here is CATSRQGPEAQPQHF. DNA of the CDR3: TGTGCCACCAGTCGACAGGGTCCAGAAGCTCAGCCCCAGCATTTT.

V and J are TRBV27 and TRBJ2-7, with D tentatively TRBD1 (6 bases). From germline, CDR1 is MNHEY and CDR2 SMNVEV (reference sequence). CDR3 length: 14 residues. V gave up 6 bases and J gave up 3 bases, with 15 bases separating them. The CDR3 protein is CASSIRTARYEQYF. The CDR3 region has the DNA TGTGCCAGCAGCATACGGACAGCCCGCTACGAGCAGTACTTC.

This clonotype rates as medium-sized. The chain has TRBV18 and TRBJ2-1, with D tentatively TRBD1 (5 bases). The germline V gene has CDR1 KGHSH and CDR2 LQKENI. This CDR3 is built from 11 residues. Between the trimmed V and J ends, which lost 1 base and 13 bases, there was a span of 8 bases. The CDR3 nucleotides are TGTGCCAGCTCACCACAGGGGCCTCAGTTCTTC. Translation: CASSPQGPQFF.

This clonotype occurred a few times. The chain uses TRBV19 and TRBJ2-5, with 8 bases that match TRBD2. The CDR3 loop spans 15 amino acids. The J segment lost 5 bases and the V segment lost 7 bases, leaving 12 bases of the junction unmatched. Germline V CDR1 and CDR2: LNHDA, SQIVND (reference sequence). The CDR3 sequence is CASTLGGGTQETQYF. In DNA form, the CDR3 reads TGTGCCAGTACTTTGGGCGGGGGGACCCAGGAGACCCAGTACTTC.

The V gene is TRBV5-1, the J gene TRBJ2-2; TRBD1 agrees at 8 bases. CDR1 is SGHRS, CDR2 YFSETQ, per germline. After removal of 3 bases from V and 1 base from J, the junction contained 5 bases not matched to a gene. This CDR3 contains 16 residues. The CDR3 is CASSWTGIGNTGELFF. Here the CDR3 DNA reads TGCGCCAGCAGCTGGACAGGGATTGGGAACACCGGGGAGCTGTTTTTT.

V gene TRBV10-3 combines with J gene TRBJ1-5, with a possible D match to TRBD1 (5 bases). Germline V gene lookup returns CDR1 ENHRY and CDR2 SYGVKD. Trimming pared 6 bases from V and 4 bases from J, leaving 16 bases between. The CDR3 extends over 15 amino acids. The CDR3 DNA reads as TGTGCCATCAGCCAGACCGGGGCCGGTAATCAGCCCCAGCATTTT. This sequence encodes CAISQTGAGNQPQHF.

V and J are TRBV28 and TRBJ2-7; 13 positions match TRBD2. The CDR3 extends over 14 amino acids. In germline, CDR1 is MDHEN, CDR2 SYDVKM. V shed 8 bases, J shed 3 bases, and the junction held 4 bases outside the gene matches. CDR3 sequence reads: CASVGLAGFYEQYF. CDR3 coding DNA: TGTGCCAGCGTGGGACTAGCGGGATTCTACGAGCAGTACTTC.

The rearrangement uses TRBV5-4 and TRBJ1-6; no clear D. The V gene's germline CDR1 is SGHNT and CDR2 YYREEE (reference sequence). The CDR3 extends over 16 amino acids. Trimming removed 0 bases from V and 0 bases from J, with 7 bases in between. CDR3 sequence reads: CASSLDLYSYNSPLHF. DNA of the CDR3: TGTGCCAGCAGCTTGGACTTGTACTCCTATAATTCACCCCTCCACTTT. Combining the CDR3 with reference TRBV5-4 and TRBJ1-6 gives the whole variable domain ETGVTQSPTHLIKTRGQQVTLRCSSQSGHNTVSWYQQALGQGPQFIFQYYREEENGRGNFPPRFSGLQFPNYSSELNVNALELDDSALYLCASSLDLYSYNSPLHFGNGTRLTVT.

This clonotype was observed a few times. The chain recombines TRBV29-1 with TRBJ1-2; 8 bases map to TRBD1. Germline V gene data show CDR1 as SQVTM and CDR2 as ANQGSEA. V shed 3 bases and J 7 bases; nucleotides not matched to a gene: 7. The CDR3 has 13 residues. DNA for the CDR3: TGCAGCGTTGAGAACAGGGGGTTCGGTGGCTACACCTTC. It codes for CSVENRGFGGYTF.

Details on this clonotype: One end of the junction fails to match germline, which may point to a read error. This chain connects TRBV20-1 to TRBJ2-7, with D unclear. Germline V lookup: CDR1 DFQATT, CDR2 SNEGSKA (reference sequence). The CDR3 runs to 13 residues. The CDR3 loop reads CSARETPDFEQYF. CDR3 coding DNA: TGCAGTGCGAGAGAGACCCCTGATTTTGAGCAGTACTTC.

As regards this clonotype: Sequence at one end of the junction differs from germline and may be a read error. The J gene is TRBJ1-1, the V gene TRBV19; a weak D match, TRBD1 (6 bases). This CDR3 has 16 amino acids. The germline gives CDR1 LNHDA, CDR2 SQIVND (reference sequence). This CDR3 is CVSSTTGQRLGTEAFF. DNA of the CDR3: TGTGTCAGTAGTACTACAGGGCAGAGGCTTGGCACTGAAGCTTTCTTT.

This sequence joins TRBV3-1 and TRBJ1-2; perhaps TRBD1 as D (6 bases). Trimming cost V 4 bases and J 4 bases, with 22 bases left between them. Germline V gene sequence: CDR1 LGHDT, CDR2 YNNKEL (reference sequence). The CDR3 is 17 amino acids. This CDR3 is CASSLISDSAFGYGYTF. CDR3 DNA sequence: TGTGCCAGCAGCCTTATATCGGACAGTGCCTTTGGCTATGGCTACACCTTC.

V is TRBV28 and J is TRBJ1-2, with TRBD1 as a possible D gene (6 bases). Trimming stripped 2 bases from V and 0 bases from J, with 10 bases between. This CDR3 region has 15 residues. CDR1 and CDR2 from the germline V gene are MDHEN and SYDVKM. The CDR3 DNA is TGTGCCAGCAGTTTAGGGGGCCGTACTAACTATGGCTACACCTTC. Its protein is CASSLGGRTNYGYTF.

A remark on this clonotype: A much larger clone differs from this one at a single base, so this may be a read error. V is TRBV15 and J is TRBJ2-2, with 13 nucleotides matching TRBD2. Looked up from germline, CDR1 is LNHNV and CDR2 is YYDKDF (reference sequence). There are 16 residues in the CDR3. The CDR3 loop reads CAASITSGRGTGELFF. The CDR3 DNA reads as TGTGCCGCCAGCATAACTAGCGGGAGGGGGACCGGGGAGCTGTTTTTT.

CDR3 nucleotides: TGTGCCAGCTCACCACCGGGACAGGGTAATTCACCCCTCCACTTT. This gives the protein CASSPPGQGNSPLHF. The chain couples TRBV18 to TRBJ1-6, with TRBD1 matching over 9 bases. Germline assignment: CDR1 KGHSH and CDR2 LQKENI. The CDR3 covers 15 residues. With 0 bases clipped from V and 6 bases from J, the junction kept 0 bases outside the gene matches.

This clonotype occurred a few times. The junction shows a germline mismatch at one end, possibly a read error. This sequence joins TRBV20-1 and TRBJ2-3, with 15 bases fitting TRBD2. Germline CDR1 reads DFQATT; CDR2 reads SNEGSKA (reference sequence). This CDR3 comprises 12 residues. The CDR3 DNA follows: TGTGCGGGACTAGCGGGGGGAGATACGCAGTATTTT. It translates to CAGLAGGDTQYF.

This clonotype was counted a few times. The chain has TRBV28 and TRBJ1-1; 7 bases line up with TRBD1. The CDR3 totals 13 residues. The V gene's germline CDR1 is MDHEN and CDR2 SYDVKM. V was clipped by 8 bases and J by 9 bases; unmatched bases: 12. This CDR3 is CASGVQGLNQAFF. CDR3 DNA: TGTGCCAGCGGAGTACAGGGGCTAAACCAAGCTTTCTTT.

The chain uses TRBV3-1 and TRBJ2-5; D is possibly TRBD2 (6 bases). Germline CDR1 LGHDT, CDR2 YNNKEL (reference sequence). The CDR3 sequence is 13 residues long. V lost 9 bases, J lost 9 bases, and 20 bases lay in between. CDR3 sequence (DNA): TGTGCCAGTTCTCCGGGGCGGGGCGGAGCCCAGTACTTC. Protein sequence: CASSPGRGGAQYF.

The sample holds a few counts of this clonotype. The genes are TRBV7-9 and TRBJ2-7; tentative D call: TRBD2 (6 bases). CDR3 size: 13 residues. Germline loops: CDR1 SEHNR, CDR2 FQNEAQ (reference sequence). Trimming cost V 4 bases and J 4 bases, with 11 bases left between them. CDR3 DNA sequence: TGTGCCAGCAGCTCGGGACTCCCTTACGAGCAGTACTTC. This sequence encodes CASSSGLPYEQYF.

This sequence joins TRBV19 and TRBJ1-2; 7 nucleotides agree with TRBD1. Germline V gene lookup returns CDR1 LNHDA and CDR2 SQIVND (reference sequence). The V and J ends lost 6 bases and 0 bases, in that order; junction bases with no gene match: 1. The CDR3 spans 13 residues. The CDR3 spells CASRGTANYGYTF. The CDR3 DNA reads TGTGCCAGTAGGGGGACAGCTAACTATGGCTACACCTTC.

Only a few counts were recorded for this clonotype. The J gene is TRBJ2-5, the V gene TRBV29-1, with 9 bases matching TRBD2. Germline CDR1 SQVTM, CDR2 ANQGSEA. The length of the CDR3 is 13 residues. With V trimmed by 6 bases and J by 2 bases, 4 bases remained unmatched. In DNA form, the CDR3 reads TGCAGCGTCGCGAGCGGGGGGCAAGAGACCCAGTACTTC. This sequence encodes CSVASGGQETQYF.

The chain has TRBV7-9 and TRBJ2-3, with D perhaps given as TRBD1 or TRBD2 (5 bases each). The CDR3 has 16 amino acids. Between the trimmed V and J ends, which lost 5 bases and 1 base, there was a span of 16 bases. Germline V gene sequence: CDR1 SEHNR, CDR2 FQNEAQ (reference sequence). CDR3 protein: CASSPGTMGGTDTQYF. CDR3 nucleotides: TGTGCCAGCAGCCCCGGGACGATGGGGGGCACAGATACGCAGTATTTT.